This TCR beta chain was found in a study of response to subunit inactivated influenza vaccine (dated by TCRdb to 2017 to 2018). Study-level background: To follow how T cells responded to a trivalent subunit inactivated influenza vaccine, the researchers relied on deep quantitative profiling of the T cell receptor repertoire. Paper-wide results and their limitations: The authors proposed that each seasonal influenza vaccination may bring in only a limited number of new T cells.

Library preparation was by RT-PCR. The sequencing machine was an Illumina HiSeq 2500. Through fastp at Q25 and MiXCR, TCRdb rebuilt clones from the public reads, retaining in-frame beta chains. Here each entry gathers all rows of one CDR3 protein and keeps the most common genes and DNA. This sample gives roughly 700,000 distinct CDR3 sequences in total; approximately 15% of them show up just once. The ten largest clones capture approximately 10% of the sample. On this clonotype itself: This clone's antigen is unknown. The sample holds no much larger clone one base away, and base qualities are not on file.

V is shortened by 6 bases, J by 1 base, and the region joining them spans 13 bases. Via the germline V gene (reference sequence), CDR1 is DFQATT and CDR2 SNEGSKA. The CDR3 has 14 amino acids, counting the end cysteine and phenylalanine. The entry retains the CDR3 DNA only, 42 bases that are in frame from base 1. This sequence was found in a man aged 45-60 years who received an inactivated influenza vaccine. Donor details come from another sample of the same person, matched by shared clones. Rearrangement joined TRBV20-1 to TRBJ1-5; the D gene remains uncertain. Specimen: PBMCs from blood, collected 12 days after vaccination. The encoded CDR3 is CSAPRSGSNQPQHF. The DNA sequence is TGCAGTGCACCGAGATCGGGAAGCAATCAGCCCCAGCATTTT.